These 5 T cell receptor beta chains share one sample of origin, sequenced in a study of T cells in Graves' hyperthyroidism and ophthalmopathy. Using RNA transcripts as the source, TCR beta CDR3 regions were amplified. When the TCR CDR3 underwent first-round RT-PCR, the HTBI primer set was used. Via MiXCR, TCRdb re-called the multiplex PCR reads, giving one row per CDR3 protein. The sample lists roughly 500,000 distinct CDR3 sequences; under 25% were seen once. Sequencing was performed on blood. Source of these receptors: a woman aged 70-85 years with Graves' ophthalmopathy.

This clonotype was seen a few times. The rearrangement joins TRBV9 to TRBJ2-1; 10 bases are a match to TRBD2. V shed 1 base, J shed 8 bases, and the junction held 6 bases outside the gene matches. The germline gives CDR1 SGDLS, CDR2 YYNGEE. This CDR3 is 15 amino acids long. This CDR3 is CASSVTSGIHHEQFF. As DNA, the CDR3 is TGTGCCAGCAGCGTAACTAGCGGGATTCATCATGAGCAGTTCTTC. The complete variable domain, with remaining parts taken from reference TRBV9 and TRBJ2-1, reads DSGVTQTPKHLITATGQRVTLRCSPRSGDLSVYWYQQSLDQGLQFLIQYYNGEERAKGNILERFSAQQFPDLHSELNLSSLELGDSALYFCASSVTSGIHHEQFFGPGTRLTVL.

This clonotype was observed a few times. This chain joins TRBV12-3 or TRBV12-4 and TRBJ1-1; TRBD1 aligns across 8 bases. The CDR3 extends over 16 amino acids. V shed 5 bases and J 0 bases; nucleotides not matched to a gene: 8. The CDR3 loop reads CASSVRTGSLNTEAFF. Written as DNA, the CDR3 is TGTGCCAGCAGTGTCCGGACAGGGAGCCTGAACACTGAAGCTTTCTTT.

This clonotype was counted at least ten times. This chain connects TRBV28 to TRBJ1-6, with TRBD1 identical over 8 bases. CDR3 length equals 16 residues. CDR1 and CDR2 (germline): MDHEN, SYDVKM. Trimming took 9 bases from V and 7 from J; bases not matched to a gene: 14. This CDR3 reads CASRTAGGFSNSPLHF. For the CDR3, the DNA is TGTGCCAGTCGAACGGCAGGGGGCTTCTCCAATTCACCCCTCCACTTT.

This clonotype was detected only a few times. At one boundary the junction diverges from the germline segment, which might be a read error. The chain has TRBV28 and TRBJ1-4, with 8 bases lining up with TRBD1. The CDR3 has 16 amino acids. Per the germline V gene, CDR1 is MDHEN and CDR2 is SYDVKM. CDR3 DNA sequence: TGTGCCAGCAGTCCCGGACAGGGACCAACTAATGAAAAACTGCTTTTT. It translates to CASSPGQGPTNEKLLF.

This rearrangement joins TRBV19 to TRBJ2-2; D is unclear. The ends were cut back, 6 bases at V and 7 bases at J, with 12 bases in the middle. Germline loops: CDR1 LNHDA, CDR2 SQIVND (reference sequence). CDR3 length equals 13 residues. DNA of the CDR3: TGTGCCAGTAGAAGGGCGAAGAACGGGGAGCTGTTTTTT. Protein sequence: CASRRAKNGELFF.